These T cell receptor beta chains were read from a single sample in a study of blood T cell repertoires in COVID-19. This table comes from immunoSEQ multiplex PCR, and its TCRdb copy is limited to in-frame clones, with some not included. Seen here are some 140,000 clones, roughly 83% observed once, and the top ten hold more than 2.5%. Sequencing was carried out using peripheral blood. These receptors were taken from an elderly woman with acute or convalescent COVID-19. CDR3s include the opening cysteine and the closing phenylalanine or tryptophan. D genes are given only for firm matches. Size is stated for part of the rows, as once, few or many counts, or as a class when the clone is expanded.

>17|-|TRBD1|TRBJ2-7|TRBV3-1/TRBV3-2
TGTGCCAGCAGCCAAACACCGGGACAGGGGAATCCCTACGAGCAGTACTTC
CASSQTPGQGNPYEQYF
>14|-|TRBD1|TRBJ1-1|TRBV9
TGTGCCAGCAGAGGGGCAGGGGGTAACACTGAAGCTTTCTTT
CASRGAGGNTEAFF
>15|few|TRBD1|TRBJ1-4|TRBV7-2
TGTGCCAGCAGCTTAGGACGCAGGGGGAGTGAAAAACTGTTTTTT
CASSLGRRGSEKLFF
>13|-|TRBD1|TRBJ2-2|TRBV5-4
TGTGCCAGCAGATATACAGGGGCCGGGGAGCTGTTTTTT
CASRYTGAGELFF
>17|-|TRBD2|TRBJ2-3|TRBV6-2/TRBV6-3
TGTGCCAGCAGTCGGTCTCCGACTAGCGTGAATACAGATACGCAGTATTTT
CASSRSPTSVNTDTQYF
>13|-|-|TRBJ1-2|TRBV5-6
TGTGCCAGCAGCTTGGAACAGGCACATGGCTACACCTTC
CASSLEQAHGYTF
>13|-|-|TRBJ2-7|TRBV5-1
TGCGCCAGCAGCCCGACGACAACCTACGAGCAGTACTTC
CASSPTTTYEQYF
>12|few|-|TRBJ1-1|TRBV3-1/TRBV3-2
TGTGCCAGCAGCCAAGATTCAGGGGAGGCTTTCTTT
CASSQDSGEAFF
>11|-|-|TRBJ2-1|TRBV6-2/TRBV6-3
TGTGCCAGCAGTACTTACAATGAGCAGTTCTTC
CASSTYNEQFF
>14|-|-|TRBJ1-1|TRBV7-9
TGTGCCAGCAGCTCCTGGGGAGTGAACACTGAAGCTTTCTTT
CASSSWGVNTEAFF
>15|-|-|TRBJ2-7|TRBV7-9
TGTGCCAGCAGCTCCTCCCGGGAGACAACCTACGAGCAGTACTTC
CASSSSRETTYEQYF
>15|few|-|TRBJ1-5|TRBV3-1/TRBV3-2
TGTGCCAGCAGCCCAGGGAACGCCCGCAATCAGCCCCAGCATTTT
CASSPGNARNQPQHF
>14|-|-|TRBJ1-2|TRBV5-1
TGCGCCAGCAGCTTGGGGACAGAGCTCTATGGCTACACCTTC
CASSLGTELYGYTF
>17|-|-|TRBJ1-2|TRBV10-3
TGTGCCATCAGTGTTTATCCCGAGCCCCCGCCGGGTTATGGCTACACCTTC
CAISVYPEPPPGYGYTF
>15|-|TRBD1|TRBJ2-7|TRBV2
TGTGCCAGCAGACGAACCACGGGACAGGGGGGCGAGCAGTACTTC
CASRRTTGQGGEQYF
>14|once|-|TRBJ1-1|TRBV6-5
TGTGCCAGCAGTTACGACGGGACAAACACTGAAGCTTTCTTT
CASSYDGTNTEAFF
>15|-|-|TRBJ1-4|TRBV7-2
TGTGCCAGCAGCTTAGGGGCAGGGTCTACTGAAAAACTGTTTTTT
CASSLGAGSTEKLFF
>14|-|-|TRBJ1-2|TRBV5-1
TGCGCCAGCAGCAGCGCAGGTACTAGCTATGGCTACACCTTC
CASSSAGTSYGYTF
>15|-|TRBD1|TRBJ1-1|TRBV6-5
TGTGCCAGCAGAGGCCACAGGGGGCTGGGCACTGAAGCTTTCTTT
CASRGHRGLGTEAFF
>15|-|-|TRBJ1-1|TRBV20-1
TGCAGTGCTAGTAGAAGCGCGCGCATGAACACTGAAGCTTTCTTT
CSASRSARMNTEAFF
>16|few|-|TRBJ2-3|TRBV25-1
TGTGCCAGCAGTGAATCTTTGGGGCATCTCACAGATACGCAGTATTTT
CASSESLGHLTDTQYF
>13|-|-|TRBJ2-1|TRBV6-1
TGTGCCAGCAGTGATGGGGGGGCCGGTGAGCAGTTCTTC
CASSDGGAGEQFF
>17|-|TRBD2|TRBJ2-3|TRBV2
TGTGTCCCGGACGTGGGGGGACTAGCGTACGCGGGGGATACGCAGTATTTT
CVPDVGGLAYAGDTQYF
>13|few|-|TRBJ1-1|TRBV12-3/TRBV12-4
TGTGCCAGCAGTTTAATTTTAGAGGCTGAAGCTTTCTTT
CASSLILEAEAFF
>11|-|-|TRBJ2-1|TRBV20-1
TGCAGTGCTACCAGGCGGGATGAGCAGTTCTTC
CSATRRDEQFF
>12|-|-|TRBJ1-2|TRBV6-5
TGTGCCAGCAGGCAGGGTACCTATGGCTACACCTTC
CASRQGTYGYTF
>14|-|-|TRBJ1-4|TRBV27
TGTGCCAGCAGCCGTCGGGATCGTAATGAAAAACTGTTTTTT
CASSRRDRNEKLFF
>14|-|-|TRBJ2-3|TRBV7-9
TGTGCCAGCAGCTTAGAGTCTAGCTGGCATACGCAGTATTTT
CASSLESSWHTQYF
>15|-|-|TRBJ2-5|TRBV2
TGTGCCAGCAGTGTCTCTGAGTGGTACCAAGAGACCCAGTACTTC
CASSVSEWYQETQYF
>16|-|TRBD2|TRBJ2-2|TRBV9
TGTGCCAGCAGCTCATCGGGGGGGCAGAACACCGGGGAGCTGTTTTTT
CASSSSGGQNTGELFF
>15|-|TRBD1|TRBJ2-1|TRBV7-9
TGTGCCAGCAGCTTAGGAGGGACAGGGGGCTATGAGCAGTTCTTC
CASSLGGTGGYEQFF
>16|-|-|TRBJ1-5|TRBV24-1
TGTGCCACCAGTGATTTGCATCCAGGGGGCAATCAGCCCCAGCATTTT
CATSDLHPGGNQPQHF
>14|-|TRBD1|TRBJ2-1|TRBV19
TGTGCCAGTAGTACTATGGACAGGGAAAATGAGCAGTTCTTC
CASSTMDRENEQFF